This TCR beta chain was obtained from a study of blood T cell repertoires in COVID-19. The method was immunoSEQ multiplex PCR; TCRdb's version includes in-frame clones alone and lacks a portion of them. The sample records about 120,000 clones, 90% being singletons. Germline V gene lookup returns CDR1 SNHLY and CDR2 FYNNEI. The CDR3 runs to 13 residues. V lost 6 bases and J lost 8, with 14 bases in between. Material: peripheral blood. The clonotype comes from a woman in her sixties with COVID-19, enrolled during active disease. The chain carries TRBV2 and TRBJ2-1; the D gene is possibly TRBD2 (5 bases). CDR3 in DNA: TGTGCCAGCAGCTCCGGACTCTTCGATGAGCAGTTCTTC. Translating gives CASSSGLFDEQFF.